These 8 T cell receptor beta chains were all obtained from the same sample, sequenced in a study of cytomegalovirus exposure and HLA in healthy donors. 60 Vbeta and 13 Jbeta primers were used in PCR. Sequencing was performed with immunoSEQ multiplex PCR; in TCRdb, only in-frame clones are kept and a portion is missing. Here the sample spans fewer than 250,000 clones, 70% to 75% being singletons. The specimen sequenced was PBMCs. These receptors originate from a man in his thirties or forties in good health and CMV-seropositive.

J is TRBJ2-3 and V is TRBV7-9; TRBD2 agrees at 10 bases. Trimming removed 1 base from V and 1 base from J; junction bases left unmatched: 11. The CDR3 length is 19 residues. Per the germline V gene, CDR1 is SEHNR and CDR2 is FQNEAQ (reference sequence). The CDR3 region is CASSLGSWLGTSGTDTQYF. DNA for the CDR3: TGTGCCAGCAGCTTAGGGTCTTGGTTGGGGACTAGCGGCACAGATACGCAGTATTTT.

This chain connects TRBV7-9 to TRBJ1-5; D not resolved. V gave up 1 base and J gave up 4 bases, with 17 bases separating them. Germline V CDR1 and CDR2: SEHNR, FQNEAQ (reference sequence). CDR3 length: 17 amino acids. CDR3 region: CASSLVVSESGNQPQHF. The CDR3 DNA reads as TGTGCCAGCAGCTTAGTTGTCTCGGAGAGCGGGAATCAGCCCCAGCATTTT.

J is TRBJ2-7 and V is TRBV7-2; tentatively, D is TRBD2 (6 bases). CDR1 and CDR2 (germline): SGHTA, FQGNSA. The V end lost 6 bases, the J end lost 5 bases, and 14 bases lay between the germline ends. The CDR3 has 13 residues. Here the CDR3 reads CASREGGRDEQYF. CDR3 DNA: TGTGCCAGCAGAGAAGGAGGGCGGGACGAGCAGTACTTC.

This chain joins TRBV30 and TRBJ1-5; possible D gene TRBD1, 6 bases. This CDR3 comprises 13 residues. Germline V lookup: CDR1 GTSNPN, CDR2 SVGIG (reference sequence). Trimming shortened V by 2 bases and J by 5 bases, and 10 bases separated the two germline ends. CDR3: CAWSFRGDQPQHF. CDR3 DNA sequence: TGTGCCTGGAGTTTCAGGGGCGATCAGCCCCAGCATTTT. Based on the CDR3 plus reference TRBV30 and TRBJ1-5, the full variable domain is SQTIHQWPATLVQPVGSPLSLECTVEGTSNPNLYWYRQAAGRGLQLLFYSVGIGQISSEVPQNLSASRPQDRQFILSSKKLLLSDSGFYLCAWSFRGDQPQHFGDGTRLSIL.

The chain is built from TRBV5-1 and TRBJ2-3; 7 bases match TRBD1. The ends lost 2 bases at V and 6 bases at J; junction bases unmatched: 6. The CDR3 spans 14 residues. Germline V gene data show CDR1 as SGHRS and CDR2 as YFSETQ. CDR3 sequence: CASSLDRVRDTQYF. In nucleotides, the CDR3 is TGCGCCAGCAGCTTAGACAGGGTACGGGATACGCAGTATTTT. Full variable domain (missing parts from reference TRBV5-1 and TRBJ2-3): KAGVTQTPRYLIKTRGQQVTLSCSPISGHRSVSWYQQTPGQGLQFLFEYFSETQRNKGNFPGRFSGRQFSNSRSEMNVSTLELGDSALYLCASSLDRVRDTQYFGPGTRLTVL.

The CDR3 DNA is TGTGCCAGAAGCTTGCAGGGCTCCTACAATGAGCAGTTCTTC. Its protein is CARSLQGSYNEQFF. The chain uses TRBV5-3 and TRBJ2-1; tentatively, D is TRBD1 (5 bases). TRBV5-3 carries the ORF label, with uncertain function. Trimming left V 1 base short and J 0 bases short, with 5 bases between. The CDR3 runs to 14 residues.

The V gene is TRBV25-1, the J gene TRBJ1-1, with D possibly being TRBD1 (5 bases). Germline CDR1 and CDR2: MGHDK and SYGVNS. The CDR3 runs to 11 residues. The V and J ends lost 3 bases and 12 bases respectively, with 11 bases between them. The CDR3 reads CASSDGGDPFF. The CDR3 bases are TGTGCCAGCAGTGACGGGGGGGATCCTTTCTTT.

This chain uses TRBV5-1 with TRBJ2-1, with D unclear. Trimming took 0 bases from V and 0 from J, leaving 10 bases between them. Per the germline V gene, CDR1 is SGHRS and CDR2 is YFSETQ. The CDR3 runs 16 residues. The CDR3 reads CASSLVAKSSYNEQFF. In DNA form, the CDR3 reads TGCGCCAGCAGCTTGGTAGCCAAGAGCTCCTACAATGAGCAGTTCTTC.